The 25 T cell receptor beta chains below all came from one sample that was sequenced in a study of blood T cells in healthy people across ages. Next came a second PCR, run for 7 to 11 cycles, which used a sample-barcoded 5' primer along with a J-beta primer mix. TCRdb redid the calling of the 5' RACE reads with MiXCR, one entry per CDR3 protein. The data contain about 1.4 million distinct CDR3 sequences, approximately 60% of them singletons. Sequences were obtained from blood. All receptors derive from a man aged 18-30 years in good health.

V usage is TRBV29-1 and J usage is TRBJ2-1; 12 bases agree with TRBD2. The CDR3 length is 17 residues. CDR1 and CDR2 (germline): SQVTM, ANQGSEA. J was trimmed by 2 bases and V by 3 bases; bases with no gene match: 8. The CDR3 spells CSVESTSGSLPYNEQFF. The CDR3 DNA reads TGCAGCGTTGAGTCGACTAGCGGGAGCCTCCCCTACAATGAGCAGTTCTTC.

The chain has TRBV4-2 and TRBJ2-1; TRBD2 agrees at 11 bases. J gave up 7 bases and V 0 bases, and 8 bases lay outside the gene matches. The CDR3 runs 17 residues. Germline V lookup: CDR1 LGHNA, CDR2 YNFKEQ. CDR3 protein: CASSQDQLAGGLNEQFF. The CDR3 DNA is TGTGCCAGCAGCCAAGATCAGCTAGCGGGAGGATTAAATGAGCAGTTCTTC.

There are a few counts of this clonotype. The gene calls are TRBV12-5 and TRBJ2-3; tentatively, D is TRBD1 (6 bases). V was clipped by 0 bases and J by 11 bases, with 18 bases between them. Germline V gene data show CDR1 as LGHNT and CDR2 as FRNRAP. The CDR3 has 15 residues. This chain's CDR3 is CASGLVTRSQGMQYF. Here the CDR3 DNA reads TGTGCTAGTGGTTTGGTCACCAGGTCGCAGGGGATGCAGTATTTT. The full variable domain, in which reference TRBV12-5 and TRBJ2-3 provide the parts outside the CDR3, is DARVTQTPRHKVTEMGQEVTMRCQPILGHNTVFWYRQTMMQGLELLAYFRNRAPLDDSGMPKDRFSAEMPDATLATLKIQPSEPRDSAVYFCASGLVTRSQGMQYFGPGTRLTVL.

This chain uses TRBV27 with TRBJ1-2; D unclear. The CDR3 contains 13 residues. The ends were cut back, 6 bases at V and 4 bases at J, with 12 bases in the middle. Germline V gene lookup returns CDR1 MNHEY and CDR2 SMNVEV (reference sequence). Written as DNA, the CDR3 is TGTGCCAGCAGAGCGCCCGGCGGCTATGGCTACACCTTC. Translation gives CASRAPGGYGYTF.

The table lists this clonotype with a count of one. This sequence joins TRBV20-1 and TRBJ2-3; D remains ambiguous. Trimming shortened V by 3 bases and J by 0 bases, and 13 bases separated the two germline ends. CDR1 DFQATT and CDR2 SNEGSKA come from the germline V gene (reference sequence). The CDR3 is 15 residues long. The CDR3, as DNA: TGCAGTGCTAGGCCGCTCGGTGCTAGCACAGATACGCAGTATTTT. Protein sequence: CSARPLGASTDTQYF.

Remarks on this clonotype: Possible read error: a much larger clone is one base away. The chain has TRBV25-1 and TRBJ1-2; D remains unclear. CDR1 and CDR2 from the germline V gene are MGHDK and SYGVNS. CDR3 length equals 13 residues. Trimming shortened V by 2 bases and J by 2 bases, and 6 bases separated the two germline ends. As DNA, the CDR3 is TGTGCCAGCAGTGAACACGGGAACTATGGCTACACCTTC. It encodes CASSEHGNYGYTF.

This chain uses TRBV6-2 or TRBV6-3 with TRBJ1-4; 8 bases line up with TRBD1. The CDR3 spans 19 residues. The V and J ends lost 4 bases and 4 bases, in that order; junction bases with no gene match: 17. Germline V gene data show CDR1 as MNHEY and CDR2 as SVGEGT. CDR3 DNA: TGTGCCAGCAGTTTGGGAGGACAGGGAAAGGGGAACCTTAATGAAAAACTGTTTTTT. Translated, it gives CASSLGGQGKGNLNEKLFF.

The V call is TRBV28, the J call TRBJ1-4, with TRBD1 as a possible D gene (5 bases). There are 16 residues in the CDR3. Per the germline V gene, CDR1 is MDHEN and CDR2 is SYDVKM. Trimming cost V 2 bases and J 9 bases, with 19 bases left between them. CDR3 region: CASSLPIDSNPKKLFF. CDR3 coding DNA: TGTGCCAGCAGTTTACCCATTGACAGCAACCCTAAAAAACTGTTTTTT. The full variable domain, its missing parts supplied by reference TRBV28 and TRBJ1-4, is DVKVTQSSRYLVKRTGEKVFLECVQDMDHENMFWYRQDPGLGLRLIYFSYDVKMKEKGDIPEGYSVSREKKERFSLILESASTNQTSMYLCASSLPIDSNPKKLFFGSGTQLSVL.

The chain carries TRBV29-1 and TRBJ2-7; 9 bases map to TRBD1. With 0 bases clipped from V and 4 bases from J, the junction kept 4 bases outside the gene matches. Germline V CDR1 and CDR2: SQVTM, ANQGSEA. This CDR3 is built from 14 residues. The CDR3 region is CSVEEGTGIYEQYF. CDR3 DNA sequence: TGCAGCGTTGAAGAGGGGACAGGGATATACGAGCAGTACTTC.

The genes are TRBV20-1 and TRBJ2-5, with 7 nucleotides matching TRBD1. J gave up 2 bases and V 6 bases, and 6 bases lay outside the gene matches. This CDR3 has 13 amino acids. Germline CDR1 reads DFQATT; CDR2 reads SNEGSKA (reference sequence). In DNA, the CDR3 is TGCAGTGCCAACTCAGGGGGTCAAGAGACCCAGTACTTC. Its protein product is CSANSGGQETQYF.

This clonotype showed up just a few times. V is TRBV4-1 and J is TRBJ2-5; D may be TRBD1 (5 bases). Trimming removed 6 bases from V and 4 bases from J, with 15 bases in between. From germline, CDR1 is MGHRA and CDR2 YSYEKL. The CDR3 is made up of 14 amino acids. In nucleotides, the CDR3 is TGCGCCAGCAGGCCGACAGCCCTTGGAGAGACCCAGTACTTC. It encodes CASRPTALGETQYF.

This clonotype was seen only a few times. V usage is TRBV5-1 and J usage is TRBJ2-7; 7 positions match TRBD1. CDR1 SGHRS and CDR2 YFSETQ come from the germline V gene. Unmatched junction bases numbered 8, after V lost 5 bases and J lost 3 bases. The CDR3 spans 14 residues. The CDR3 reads CASRTGLDLYEQYF. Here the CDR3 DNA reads TGCGCCAGCAGGACAGGGTTGGACCTCTACGAGCAGTACTTC.

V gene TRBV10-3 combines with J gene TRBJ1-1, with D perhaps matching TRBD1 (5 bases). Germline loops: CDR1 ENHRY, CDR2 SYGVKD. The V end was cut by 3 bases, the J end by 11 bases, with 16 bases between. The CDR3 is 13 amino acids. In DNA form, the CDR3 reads TGTGCCATCAGTGATCCCCAAGGGGCCCCTGCTTTCTTT. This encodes CAISDPQGAPAFF.

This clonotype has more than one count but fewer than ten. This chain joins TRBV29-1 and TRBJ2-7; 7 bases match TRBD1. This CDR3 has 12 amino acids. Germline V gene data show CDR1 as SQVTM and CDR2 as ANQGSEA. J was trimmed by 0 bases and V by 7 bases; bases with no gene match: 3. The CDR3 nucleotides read TGCAGCGGACAGGGTAACTCCTACGAGCAGTACTTC. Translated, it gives CSGQGNSYEQYF.

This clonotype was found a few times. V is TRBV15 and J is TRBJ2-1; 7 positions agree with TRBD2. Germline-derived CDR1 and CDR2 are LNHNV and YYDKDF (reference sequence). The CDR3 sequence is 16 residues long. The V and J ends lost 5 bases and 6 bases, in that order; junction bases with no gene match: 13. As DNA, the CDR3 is TGTGCCACCAGCTCACCCTGGAGGGAGGGCGGCAATGAGCAGTTCTTC. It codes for CATSSPWREGGNEQFF.

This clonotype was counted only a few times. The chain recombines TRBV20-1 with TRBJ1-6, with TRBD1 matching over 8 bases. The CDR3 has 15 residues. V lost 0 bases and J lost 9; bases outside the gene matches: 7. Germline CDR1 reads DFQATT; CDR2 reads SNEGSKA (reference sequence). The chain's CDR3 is CSARDGQGIFSPLHF. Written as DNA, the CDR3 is TGCAGTGCTAGAGACGGACAGGGCATTTTTTCACCCCTCCACTTT.

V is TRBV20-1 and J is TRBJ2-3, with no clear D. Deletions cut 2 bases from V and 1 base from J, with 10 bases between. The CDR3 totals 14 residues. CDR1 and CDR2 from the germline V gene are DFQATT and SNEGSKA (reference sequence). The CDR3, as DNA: TGCAGTGCTAGAAAGCTAGTCGGCACAGATACGCAGTATTTT. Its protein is CSARKLVGTDTQYF.

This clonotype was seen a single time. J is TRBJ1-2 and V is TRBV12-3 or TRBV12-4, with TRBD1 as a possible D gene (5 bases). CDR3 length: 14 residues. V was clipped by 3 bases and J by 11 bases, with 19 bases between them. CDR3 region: CASSLASGRRGYTF. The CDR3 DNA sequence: TGTGCCAGCAGTTTGGCTTCCGGGCGTAGGGGATACACCTTC.

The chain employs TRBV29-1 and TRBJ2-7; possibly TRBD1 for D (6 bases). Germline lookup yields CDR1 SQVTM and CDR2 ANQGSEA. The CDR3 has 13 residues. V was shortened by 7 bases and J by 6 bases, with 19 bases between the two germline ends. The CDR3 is CSARTDPLGEQYF. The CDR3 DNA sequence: TGCAGCGCTCGGACAGACCCCTTGGGCGAGCAGTACTTC.

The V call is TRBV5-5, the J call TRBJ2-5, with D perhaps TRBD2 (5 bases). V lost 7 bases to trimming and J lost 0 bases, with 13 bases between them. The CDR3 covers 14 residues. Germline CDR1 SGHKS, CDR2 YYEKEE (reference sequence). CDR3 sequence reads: CASRMLDYQETQYF. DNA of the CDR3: TGTGCCAGCCGCATGTTGGACTACCAAGAGACCCAGTACTTC.

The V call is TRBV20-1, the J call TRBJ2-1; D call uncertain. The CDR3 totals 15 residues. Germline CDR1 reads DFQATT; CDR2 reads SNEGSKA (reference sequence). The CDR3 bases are TGCAGCGCCGCGGCCCCTGCCCCTTTAGACAATGAGCAGTTCTTC. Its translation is CSAAAPAPLDNEQFF.

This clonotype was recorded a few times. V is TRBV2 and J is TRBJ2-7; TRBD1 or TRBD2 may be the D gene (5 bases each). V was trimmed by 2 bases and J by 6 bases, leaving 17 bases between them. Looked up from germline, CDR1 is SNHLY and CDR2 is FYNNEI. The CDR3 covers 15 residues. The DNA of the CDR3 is TGTGCCAGCAGTGAATTTATTGTGGGGACCGGCGAGCAGTACTTC. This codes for CASSEFIVGTGEQYF.

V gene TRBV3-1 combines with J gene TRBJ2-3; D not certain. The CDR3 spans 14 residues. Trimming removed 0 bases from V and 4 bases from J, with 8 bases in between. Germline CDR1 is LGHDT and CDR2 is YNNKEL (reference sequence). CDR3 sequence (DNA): TGTGCCAGCAGCCAAGAGGGATCCTCAGATACGCAGTATTTT. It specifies CASSQEGSSDTQYF.

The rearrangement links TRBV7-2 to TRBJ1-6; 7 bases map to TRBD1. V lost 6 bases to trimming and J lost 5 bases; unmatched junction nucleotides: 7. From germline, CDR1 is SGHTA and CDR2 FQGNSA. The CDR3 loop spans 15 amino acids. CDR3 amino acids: CASSLTGLNNSPLHF. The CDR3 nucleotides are TGTGCCAGCAGTTTGACAGGGCTCAATAATTCACCCCTCCACTTT. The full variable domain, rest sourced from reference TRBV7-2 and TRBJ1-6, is GAGVSQSPSNKVTEKGKDVELRCDPISGHTALYWYRQSLGQGLEFLIYFQGNSAPDKSGLPSDRFSAERTGGSVSTLTIQRTQQEDSAVYLCASSLTGLNNSPLHFGNGTRLTVT.

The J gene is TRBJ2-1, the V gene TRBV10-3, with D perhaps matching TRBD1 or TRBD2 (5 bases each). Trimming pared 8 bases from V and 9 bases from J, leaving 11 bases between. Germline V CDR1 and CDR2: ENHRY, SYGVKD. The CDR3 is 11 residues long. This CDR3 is CAIGPGTEQFF. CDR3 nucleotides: TGTGCCATCGGCCCTGGGACTGAGCAGTTCTTC.